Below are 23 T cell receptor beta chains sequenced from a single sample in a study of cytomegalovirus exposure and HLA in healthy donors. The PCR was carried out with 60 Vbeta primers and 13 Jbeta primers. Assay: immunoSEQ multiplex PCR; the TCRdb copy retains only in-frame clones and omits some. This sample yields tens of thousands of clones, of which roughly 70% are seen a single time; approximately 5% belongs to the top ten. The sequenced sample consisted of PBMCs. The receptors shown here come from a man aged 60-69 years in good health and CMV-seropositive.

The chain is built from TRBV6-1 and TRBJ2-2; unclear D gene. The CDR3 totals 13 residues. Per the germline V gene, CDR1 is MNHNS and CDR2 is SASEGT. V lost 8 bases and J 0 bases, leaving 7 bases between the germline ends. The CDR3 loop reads CASSVSNTGELFF. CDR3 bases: TGTGCCAGCTCAGTTTCGAACACCGGGGAGCTGTTTTTT.

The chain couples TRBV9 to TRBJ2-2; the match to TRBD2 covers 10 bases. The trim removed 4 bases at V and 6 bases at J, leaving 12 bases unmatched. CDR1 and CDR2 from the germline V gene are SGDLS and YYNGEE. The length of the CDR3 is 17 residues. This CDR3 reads CASSPRVASGSPGELFF. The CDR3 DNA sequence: TGTGCCAGCAGCCCACGAGTGGCTAGCGGGAGCCCCGGGGAGCTGTTTTTT.

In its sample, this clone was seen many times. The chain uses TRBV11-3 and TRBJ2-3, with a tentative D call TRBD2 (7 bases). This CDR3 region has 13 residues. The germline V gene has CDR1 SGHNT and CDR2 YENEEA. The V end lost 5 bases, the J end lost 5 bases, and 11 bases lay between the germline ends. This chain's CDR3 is CASSGGGGDTQYF. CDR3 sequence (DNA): TGTGCCAGCAGCGGAGGGGGGGGAGATACGCAGTATTTT.

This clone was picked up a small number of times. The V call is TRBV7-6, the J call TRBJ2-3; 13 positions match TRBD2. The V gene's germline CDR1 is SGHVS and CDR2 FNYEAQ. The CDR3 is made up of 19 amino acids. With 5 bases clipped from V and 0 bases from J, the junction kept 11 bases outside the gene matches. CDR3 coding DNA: TGTGCCAGCAGCAAGCTCCCCGGGACTAGCGGGGTTAGCACAGATACGCAGTATTTT. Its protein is CASSKLPGTSGVSTDTQYF. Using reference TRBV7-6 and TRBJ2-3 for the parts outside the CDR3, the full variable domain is GAGVSQSPRYKVTKRGQDVALRCDPISGHVSLYWYRQALGQGPEFLTYFNYEAQQDKSGLPNDRFSAERPEGSISTLTIQRTEQRDSAMYRCASSKLPGTSGVSTDTQYFGPGTRLTVL.

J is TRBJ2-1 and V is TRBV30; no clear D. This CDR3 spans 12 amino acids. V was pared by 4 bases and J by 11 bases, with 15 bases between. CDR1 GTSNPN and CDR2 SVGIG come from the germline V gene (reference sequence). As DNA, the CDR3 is TGTGCCTGGACCTTTCTAGGAACTAAGCAGTTCTTC. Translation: CAWTFLGTKQFF. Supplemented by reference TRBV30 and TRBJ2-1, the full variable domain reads SQTIHQWPATLVQPVGSPLSLECTVEGTSNPNLYWYRQAAGRGLQLLFYSVGIGQISSEVPQNLSASRPQDRQFILSSKKLLLSDSGFYLCAWTFLGTKQFFGPGTRLTVL.

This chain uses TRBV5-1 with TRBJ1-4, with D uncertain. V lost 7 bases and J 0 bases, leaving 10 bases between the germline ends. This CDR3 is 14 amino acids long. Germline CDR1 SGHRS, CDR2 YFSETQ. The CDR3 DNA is TGCGCCAGCCACCCGGGAACAACTAATGAAAAACTGTTTTTT. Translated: CASHPGTTNEKLFF. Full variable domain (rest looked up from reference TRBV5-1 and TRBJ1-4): KAGVTQTPRYLIKTRGQQVTLSCSPISGHRSVSWYQQTPGQGLQFLFEYFSETQRNKGNFPGRFSGRQFSNSRSEMNVSTLELGDSALYLCASHPGTTNEKLFFGSGTQLSVL.

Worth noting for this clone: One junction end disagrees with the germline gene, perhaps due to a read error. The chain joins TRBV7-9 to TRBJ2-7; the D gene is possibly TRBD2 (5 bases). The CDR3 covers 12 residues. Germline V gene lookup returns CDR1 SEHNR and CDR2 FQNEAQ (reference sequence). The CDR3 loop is CSSSSGLVEEYF. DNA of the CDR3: TGTTCCAGCAGCTCAGGACTGGTAGAGGAGTACTTC.

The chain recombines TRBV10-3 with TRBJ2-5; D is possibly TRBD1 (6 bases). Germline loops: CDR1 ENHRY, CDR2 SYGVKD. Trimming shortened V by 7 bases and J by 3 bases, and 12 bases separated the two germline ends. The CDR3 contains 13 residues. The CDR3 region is CAINRGGEETQYF. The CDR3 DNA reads TGTGCCATCAATCGAGGGGGAGAAGAGACCCAGTACTTC.

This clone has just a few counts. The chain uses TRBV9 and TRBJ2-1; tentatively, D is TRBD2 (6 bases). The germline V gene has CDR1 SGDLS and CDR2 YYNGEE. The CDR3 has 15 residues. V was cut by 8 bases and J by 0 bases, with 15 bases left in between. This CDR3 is CASREAEGSYNEQFF. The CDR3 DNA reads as TGTGCCAGTAGGGAGGCGGAGGGCTCCTACAATGAGCAGTTCTTC. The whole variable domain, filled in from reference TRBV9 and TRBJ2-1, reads DSGVTQTPKHLITATGQRVTLRCSPRSGDLSVYWYQQSLDQGLQFLIQYYNGEERAKGNILERFSAQQFPDLHSELNLSSLELGDSALYFCASREAEGSYNEQFFGPGTRLTVL.

The CDR3 spells CASRVPFAGYEQYF. The CDR3 region has the DNA TGTGCCAGCAGAGTTCCGTTTGCCGGTTACGAGCAGTACTTC. This sequence joins TRBV6-5 and TRBJ2-7, with D hard to call. Trimming pared 6 bases from V and 4 bases from J, leaving 16 bases between. This CDR3 has 14 residues. Germline assignment: CDR1 MNHEY and CDR2 SVGAGI.

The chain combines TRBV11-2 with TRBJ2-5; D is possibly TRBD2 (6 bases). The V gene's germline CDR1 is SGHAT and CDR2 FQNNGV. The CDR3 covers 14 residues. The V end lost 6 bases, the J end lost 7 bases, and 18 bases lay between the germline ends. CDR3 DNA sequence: TGTGCCAGCAGTATAAACCGGGAGCTCGGGACCCAGTACTTC. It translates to CASSINRELGTQYF.

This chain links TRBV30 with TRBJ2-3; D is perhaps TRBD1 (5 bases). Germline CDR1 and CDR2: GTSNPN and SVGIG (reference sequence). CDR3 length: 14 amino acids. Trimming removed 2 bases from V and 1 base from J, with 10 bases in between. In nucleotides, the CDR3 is TGTGCCTGGAGTAAGGACAAGGGCACAGATACGCAGTATTTT. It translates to CAWSKDKGTDTQYF.

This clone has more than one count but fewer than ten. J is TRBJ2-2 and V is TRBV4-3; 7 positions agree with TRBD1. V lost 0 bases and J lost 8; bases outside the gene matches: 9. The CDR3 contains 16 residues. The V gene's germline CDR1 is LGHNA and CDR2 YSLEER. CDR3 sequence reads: CASSQDRGRGWGELFF. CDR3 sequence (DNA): TGCGCCAGCAGCCAAGATCGGGGCAGGGGGTGGGGGGAGCTGTTTTTT.

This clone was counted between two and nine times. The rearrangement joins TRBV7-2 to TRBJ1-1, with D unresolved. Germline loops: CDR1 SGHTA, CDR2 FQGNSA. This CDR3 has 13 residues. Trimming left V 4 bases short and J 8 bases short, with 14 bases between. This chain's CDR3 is CASSSAMTREAFF. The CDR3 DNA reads TGTGCCAGCAGCTCAGCGATGACAAGGGAAGCTTTCTTT.

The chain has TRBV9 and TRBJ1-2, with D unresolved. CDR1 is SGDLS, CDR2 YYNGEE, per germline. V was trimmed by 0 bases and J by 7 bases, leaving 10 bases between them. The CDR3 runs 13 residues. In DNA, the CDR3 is TGTGCCAGCAGCGTAGCATCGCGGGGTGGCTACACCTTC. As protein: CASSVASRGGYTF.

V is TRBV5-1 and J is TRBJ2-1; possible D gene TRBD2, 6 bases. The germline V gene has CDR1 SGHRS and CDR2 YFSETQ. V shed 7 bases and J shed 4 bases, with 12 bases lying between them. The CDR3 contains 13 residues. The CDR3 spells CASAEGLYNEQFF. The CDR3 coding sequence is TGCGCCAGCGCGGAGGGGTTATACAATGAGCAGTTCTTC. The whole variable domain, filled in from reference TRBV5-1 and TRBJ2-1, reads KAGVTQTPRYLIKTRGQQVTLSCSPISGHRSVSWYQQTPGQGLQFLFEYFSETQRNKGNFPGRFSGRQFSNSRSEMNVSTLELGDSALYLCASAEGLYNEQFFGPGTRLTVL.

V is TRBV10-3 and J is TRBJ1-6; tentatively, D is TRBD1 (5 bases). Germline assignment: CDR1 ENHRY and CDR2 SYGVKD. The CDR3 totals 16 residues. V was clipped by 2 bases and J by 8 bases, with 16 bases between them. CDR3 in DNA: TGTGCCATCAGTGAGCCCCCGGCCGCGGGGGATTCACCCCTCCACTTT. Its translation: CAISEPPAAGDSPLHF.

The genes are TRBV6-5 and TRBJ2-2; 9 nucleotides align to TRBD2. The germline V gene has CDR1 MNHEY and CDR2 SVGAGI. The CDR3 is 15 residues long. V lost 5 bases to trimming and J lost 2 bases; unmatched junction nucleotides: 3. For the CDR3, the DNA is TGTGCCAGCAGTCATCTAGCGGGAAACACCGGGGAGCTGTTTTTT. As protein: CASSHLAGNTGELFF.

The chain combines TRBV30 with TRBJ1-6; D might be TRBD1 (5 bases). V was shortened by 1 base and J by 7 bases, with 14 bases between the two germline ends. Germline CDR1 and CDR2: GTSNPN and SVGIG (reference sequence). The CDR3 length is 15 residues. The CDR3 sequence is CAWSGSTGGNSPLHF. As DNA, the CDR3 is TGTGCCTGGAGTGGGTCTACAGGTGGAAATTCACCCCTCCACTTT.

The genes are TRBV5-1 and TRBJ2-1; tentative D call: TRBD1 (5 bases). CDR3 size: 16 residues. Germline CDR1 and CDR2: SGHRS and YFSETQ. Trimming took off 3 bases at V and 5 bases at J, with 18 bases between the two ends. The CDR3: CASSSRAQGRNNEQFF. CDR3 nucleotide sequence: TGCGCCAGCAGCTCACGCGCCCAGGGAAGGAACAATGAGCAGTTCTTC.

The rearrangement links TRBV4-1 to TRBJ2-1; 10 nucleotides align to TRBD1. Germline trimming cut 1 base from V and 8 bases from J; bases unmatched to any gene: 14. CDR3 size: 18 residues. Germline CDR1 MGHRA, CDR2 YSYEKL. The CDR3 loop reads CASSQARPGQGSNHEQFF. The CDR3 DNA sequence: TGCGCCAGCAGCCAAGCCCGCCCGGGACAGGGGTCGAACCATGAGCAGTTCTTC.

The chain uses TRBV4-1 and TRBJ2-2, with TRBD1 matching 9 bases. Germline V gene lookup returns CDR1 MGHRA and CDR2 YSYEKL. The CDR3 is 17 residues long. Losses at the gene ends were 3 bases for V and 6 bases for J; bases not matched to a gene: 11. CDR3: CASSQLLGQGGSGELFF. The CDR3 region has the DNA TGCGCCAGCAGCCAGTTATTGGGACAGGGAGGTTCCGGGGAGCTGTTTTTT.

The CDR3 sequence is CASSYGTGPSGELFF. As DNA, the CDR3 is TGTGCCAGCAGCTACGGGACAGGCCCTTCCGGGGAGCTGTTTTTT. V gene TRBV9 combines with J gene TRBJ2-2, with 8 bases aligning to TRBD1. The CDR3 loop spans 15 amino acids. Trimming took 4 bases from V and 6 from J; bases not matched to a gene: 8. Germline lookup yields CDR1 SGDLS and CDR2 YYNGEE.